Listed below are T cell receptor beta chains from one sample, sequenced in a study of T cells in Graves' hyperthyroidism and ophthalmopathy. TCRdb ran MiXCR on the multiplex PCR reads and lists one entry per CDR3 protein. The repertoire holds fewer than 250,000 distinct CDR3 sequences, with 16% as singletons. The specimen sequenced was blood. All receptors derive from a woman aged 18-35 years with Graves' ophthalmopathy. The CDR3 runs from the conserved cysteine through the conserved F or W. Each record gives: J gene, D gene, clone size, V gene, CDR3 protein, CDR3 DNA. A D gene is named only where the DNA matches it firmly. Some rows have no size entry. The others give once, few or many, or a class for an expanded clone.

>TRBJ1-1|NA|many|TRBV5-1
CASSFRGWDTEAFF
TGCGCCAGCAGCTTTCGGGGGTGGGACACTGAAGCTTTCTTT
>TRBJ2-3|TRBD1|NA|TRBV28
CASSPVGTGVNTDTQYF
TGTGCCAGCAGCCCGGTGGGGACAGGGGTAAACACAGATACGCAGTATTTT
>TRBJ2-1|NA|many|TRBV10-1
CASSLGLGNEQFF
TGTGCCAGCAGCTTAGGGCTTGGCAATGAGCAGTTCTTC
>TRBJ2-3|TRBD2|many|TRBV10-2
CASSDQRGGTDTQYF
TGCGCCAGCAGTGACCAGCGGGGGGGCACAGATACGCAGTATTTT
>TRBJ2-3|NA|many|TRBV5-5
CASSFSPSPDTQYF
TGTGCCAGCAGCTTCTCCCCCAGTCCAGATACGCAGTATTTT
>TRBJ2-5|TRBD1|NA|TRBV18
CASSRMTGGNQETQYF
TGTGCCAGCTCACGAATGACAGGGGGCAACCAAGAGACCCAGTACTTC
>TRBJ1-2|NA|many|TRBV6-1
CASSHREGYTF
TGTGCCAGCAGTCACAGGGAGGGCTACACCTTC
>TRBJ2-2|NA|many|TRBV5-1
CASSLDVRGPGELFF
TGCGCCAGCAGCTTGGACGTCAGGGGTCCCGGGGAGCTGTTTTTT
>TRBJ1-2|NA|many|TRBV6-1
CASGARGEYGYTF
TGTGCCAGCGGGGCACGGGGAGAGTATGGCTACACCTTC
>TRBJ1-2|NA|many|TRBV30
CAWRIPDRAPGYTF
TGTGCCTGGAGGATACCCGACAGAGCTCCTGGCTACACCTTC
>TRBJ2-7|TRBD2|many|TRBV6-1
CASSDPGLAGFYEQYF
TGTGCCAGCAGTGACCCCGGACTAGCGGGATTTTACGAGCAGTACTTC
>TRBJ1-1|NA|many|TRBV7-2
CASSSLVDTEAFF
TGTGCCAGCAGCTCCCTAGTTGACACTGAAGCTTTCTTT
>TRBJ1-3|NA|many|TRBV28
CASRVTGSGVTIYF
TGTGCCAGCAGAGTAACAGGATCTGGTGTAACCATATATTTT
>TRBJ1-1|NA|many|TRBV7-8
CASSLALVANTEAFF
TGTGCCAGCAGCTTAGCCCTTGTTGCGAACACTGAAGCTTTCTTT
>TRBJ2-2|TRBD1|many|TRBV11-1
CASSLIGTGGTGELFF
TGTGCCAGCAGCTTAATTGGAACAGGGGGAACCGGGGAGCTGTTTTTT
>TRBJ2-2|NA|many|TRBV12-3/TRBV12-4
CASSSSTGELFF
TGTGCCAGCAGTTCGAGCACCGGGGAGCTGTTTTTT
>TRBJ2-1|TRBD1|NA|TRBV28
CASSLGGRGLYNEQFF
TGTGCCAGCAGCCTAGGGGGCAGGGGGCTCTACAATGAGCAGTTCTTC
>TRBJ2-5|TRBD1|many|TRBV6-1
CASSRTGQETQYF
TGTGCCAGCAGTAGGACAGGCCAAGAGACCCAGTACTTC
>TRBJ2-1|NA|few|TRBV10-1
CASSESSLGQPKGNEQFF
TGCGCCAGCAGTGAGTCGAGTCTTGGCCAGCCTAAGGGCAATGAGCAGTTCTTC
>TRBJ2-7|TRBD1|NA|TRBV6-1
CASSPGTGPGEQYF
TGTGCCAGCAGCCCCGGGACAGGGCCTGGCGAGCAGTACTTC
>TRBJ2-4|NA|many|TRBV9
CASSPRTAPKNIQYF
TGTGCCAGCAGCCCTCGGACAGCACCTAAAAACATTCAGTACTTC
>TRBJ2-4|NA|few|TRBV4-1
CASRRLLQGKNIQYF
TGCGCCAGTAGACGTCTTCTTCAGGGAAAAAACATTCAGTACTTC
>TRBJ2-3|NA|NA|TRBV7-9
CASSRTPTRPLDTQYF
TGTGCCAGCAGCCGGACCCCCACCCGGCCTTTGGATACGCAGTATTTT
>TRBJ1-1|TRBD1|many|TRBV7-9
CASSLPGQSSTEAFF
TGTGCCAGCAGCTTACCGGGACAGTCGAGCACTGAAGCTTTCTTT
>TRBJ2-5|NA|many|TRBV9
CASSIFSSLRETQYF
TGTGCCAGCAGCATATTCAGTAGTCTGAGAGAGACCCAGTACTTC
>TRBJ1-5|NA|many|TRBV6-1
CASSTNQPQHF
TGTGCCAGCAGTACCAATCAGCCCCAGCATTTT
>TRBJ1-1|NA|many|TRBV24-1
CATRERSNTEAFF
TGTGCCACCAGGGAGCGGAGTAACACTGAAGCTTTCTTT
>TRBJ2-3|TRBD1|many|TRBV10-1
CASSEDRDSTDTQYF
TGCGCCAGCAGTGAAGACAGGGACAGCACAGATACGCAGTATTTT
>TRBJ2-1|TRBD2|many|TRBV9
CASSVELAGGVDEQFF
TGTGCCAGCAGCGTAGAGCTAGCGGGAGGAGTGGATGAGCAGTTCTTC
>TRBJ2-3|NA|few|TRBV9
CASAGQTSIDTQYF
TGTGCCAGCGCGGGTCAGACCTCGATAGATACGCAGTATTTT
>TRBJ2-7|NA|few|TRBV27
CASSLSLSNEQYF
TGTGCCAGCAGTTTATCGTTGAGTAACGAGCAGTACTTC
>TRBJ1-2|NA|many|TRBV12-3/TRBV12-4
CASSTTGKRGYTF
TGTGCCAGCAGCACCACAGGGAAGAGGGGCTACACCTTC
>TRBJ2-1|NA|many|TRBV29-1
CSVVGILSSYNEQFF
TGCAGCGTTGTAGGCATCCTGAGCTCCTACAATGAGCAGTTCTTC
>TRBJ1-1|NA|many|TRBV6-1
CASSSTRMNTEAFF
TGTGCCAGCAGTTCGACCCGGATGAACACTGAAGCTTTCTTT
>TRBJ1-1|TRBD1|many|TRBV11-2
CASSFYLLGGGASEAFF
TGTGCCAGCAGCTTTTACTTGTTAGGAGGGGGCGCTTCCGAAGCTTTCTTT
>TRBJ1-1|NA|many|TRBV30
CAWMSRDIQNTEAFF
TGTGCCTGGATGTCCCGGGACATCCAGAACACTGAAGCTTTCTTT
>TRBJ2-1|TRBD2|many|TRBV9
CASSVASGAYNEQFF
TGTGCCAGCAGCGTCGCTAGCGGGGCCTACAATGAGCAGTTCTTC
>TRBJ1-1|TRBD1|NA|TRBV28
CASSLPRGLTEAFF
TGTGCCAGCAGTTTACCCAGGGGGCTTACTGAAGCTTTCTTT
>TRBJ2-3|TRBD1|few|TRBV4-1
CASSPSPGQGGTDTQYF
TGCGCCAGCAGCCCCTCCCCCGGACAGGGTGGCACAGATACGCAGTATTTT
>TRBJ2-1|NA|few|TRBV4-3
CASSPSWADNEQFF
TGCGCCAGCAGCCCGTCTTGGGCCGACAATGAGCAGTTCTTC
>TRBJ1-4|NA|NA|TRBV19
CASSRTPTNEKLFF
TGTGCCAGTAGTCGGACACCAACTAATGAAAAACTGTTTTTT
>TRBJ1-5|TRBD1|few|TRBV5-4
CASSSGQGHNQPQHF
TGTGCCAGCAGCTCGGGACAGGGGCATAATCAGCCCCAGCATTTT